Listed here are 3 T cell receptor beta chains from one sample, sequenced in a study of tumor-infiltrating lymphocytes in primary liver carcinoma. Between roughly 18 and 30 mg of unsorted bulk tissue served as the source from which RNA and DNA were co-extracted. With around 490 ng total RNA as template and a constant-region primer, TCR beta cDNA was made. Libraries covering TCR beta were generated through three nested multiplex PCR rounds (using a slightly modified ARM-PCR). It was with TRBV1-TRBV30 forward primers and a C-beta reverse primer that the first two PCR rounds were run, at around 10 cycles each. TCRdb reprocessed the multiplex PCR reads with MiXCR, giving one entry per CDR3 protein. Found here are 90,000 to 150,000 distinct CDR3 sequences, 55% to 65% of them singletons; the top ten hold approximately 9.9%. The source material was liver tumor tissue from sampling region 1. Subset meaning: tumor region T1, superior pole. The receptors originated from a woman aged 55-70 years with primary liver carcinoma and hepatitis B virus infection.

V is TRBV11-2 and J is TRBJ2-1; the match to TRBD2 covers 7 bases. J was trimmed by 4 bases and V by 5 bases; bases with no gene match: 5. The CDR3 length is 14 residues. CDR1 is SGHAT and CDR2 is FQNNGV in the germline V gene. The DNA for the CDR3 is TGTGCCAGCAGCGTCCTAGCGGAGTACAATGAGCAGTTCTTC. It encodes CASSVLAEYNEQFF.

On this clonotype: Because the CDR3 is missing its conserved closing phenylalanine or tryptophan, this is likely a read error. The chain has TRBV11-2 and TRBJ2-7; the match to TRBD1 covers 12 bases. The length of the CDR3 is 16 residues. Germline loops: CDR1 SGHAT, CDR2 FQNNGV. CDR3 in DNA: TGTACCAGTAACTTAGTTGGGACAGGGGGCAGATACGAGCAGTACCTC. Protein product: CTSNLVGTGGRYEQYL.

Details on this clonotype: A much larger clone differs by one base, so this may be a read error. This CDR3 fails to terminate in the conserved phenylalanine or tryptophan, so it likely reflects a read error. This chain links TRBV10-3 with TRBJ1-1; possible D gene TRBD1, 6 bases. The CDR3 covers 13 residues. Germline CDR1 reads ENHRY; CDR2 reads SYGVKD. V shed 10 bases and J shed 0 bases, with 12 bases lying between them. The CDR3 loop is CATRQDMNTEAFY. The DNA for the CDR3 is TGTGCCACTCGACAGGATATGAACACTGAAGCTTTCTAT.